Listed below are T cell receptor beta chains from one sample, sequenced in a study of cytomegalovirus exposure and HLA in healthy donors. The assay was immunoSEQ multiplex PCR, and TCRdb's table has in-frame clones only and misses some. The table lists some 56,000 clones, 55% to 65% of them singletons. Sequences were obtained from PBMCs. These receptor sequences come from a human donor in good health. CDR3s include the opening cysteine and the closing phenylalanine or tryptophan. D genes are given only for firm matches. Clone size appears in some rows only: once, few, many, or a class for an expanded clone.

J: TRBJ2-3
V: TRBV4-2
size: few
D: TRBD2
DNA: TGTGCCAGCAGCCAAGTGGGACGGGGGGGCACAGATACGCAGTATTTT
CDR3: CASSQVGRGGTDTQYF

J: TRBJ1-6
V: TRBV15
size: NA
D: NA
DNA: TGTGCCACCAGCAGGATACAGGGTGGCTCCTATAATTCACCCCTCCACTTT
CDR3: CATSRIQGGSYNSPLHF

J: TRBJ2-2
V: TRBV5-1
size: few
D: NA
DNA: TGCGCCAGCAGCAGGGGTACCGGGGAGCTGTTTTTT
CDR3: CASSRGTGELFF

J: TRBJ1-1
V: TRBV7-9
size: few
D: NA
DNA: TGTGCCAGCAGCTTAACAGGCACTGAAGCTTTCTTT
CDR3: CASSLTGTEAFF

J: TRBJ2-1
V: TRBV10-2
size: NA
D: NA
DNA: TGCGCCAGCAGTGAGTGGAAAGGGGCAGGCGCCTACAATGAGCAGTTCTTC
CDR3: CASSEWKGAGAYNEQFF

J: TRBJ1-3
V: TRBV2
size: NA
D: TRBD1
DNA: TGTGCCAGCATGATCGGGACAGGGTTGAACACCATATATTTT
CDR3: CASMIGTGLNTIYF

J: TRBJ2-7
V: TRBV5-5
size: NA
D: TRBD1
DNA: TGTGCCAGCAGCCCCGACAGGGGCTGGAACGAGCAGTACTTC
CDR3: CASSPDRGWNEQYF

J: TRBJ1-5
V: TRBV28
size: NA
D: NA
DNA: TGTGCCAGCAGCGGGGTTGATCAGCCCCAGCATTTT
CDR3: CASSGVDQPQHF

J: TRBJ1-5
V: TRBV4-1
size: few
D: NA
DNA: TGCGCCAGCAGCCATTTGACAGGCCAAAATCAGCCCCAGCATTTT
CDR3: CASSHLTGQNQPQHF

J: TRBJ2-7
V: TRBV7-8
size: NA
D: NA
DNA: TGTACAGTGACAGACTTCTACGAGCAGTACTTC
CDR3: CTVTDFYEQYF

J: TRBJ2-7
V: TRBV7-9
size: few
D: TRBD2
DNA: TGTGCCAGCAGCCTACTTTTGTCTAGCGGGGCCTACGAGCAGTACTTC
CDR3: CASSLLLSSGAYEQYF

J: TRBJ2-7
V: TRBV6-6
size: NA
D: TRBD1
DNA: TGTGCCAGCAGTTACTCCGGGACAGGGGGAAGCTACGAGCAGTACTTC
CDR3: CASSYSGTGGSYEQYF

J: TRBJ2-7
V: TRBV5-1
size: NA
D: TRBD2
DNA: TGCGCCAGCAGCCCAAGACTAGCGGGACCCTACGAGCAGTACTTC
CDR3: CASSPRLAGPYEQYF

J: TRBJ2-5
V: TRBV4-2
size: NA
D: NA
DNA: TGTGCCAGCAGCCAAGATAGGGCCAGGGGAGAGACCCAGTACTTC
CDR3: CASSQDRARGETQYF

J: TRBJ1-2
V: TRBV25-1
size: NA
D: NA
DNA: TGTGCCAGCAGGTCACAAGATGGCTACACCTTC
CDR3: CASRSQDGYTF

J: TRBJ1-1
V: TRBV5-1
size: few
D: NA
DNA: TGCGCCAGCAGCGCGGACATGGGGTATACTGAAGCTTTCTTT
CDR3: CASSADMGYTEAFF

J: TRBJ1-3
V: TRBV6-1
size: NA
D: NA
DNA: TGTGCCAGCAGTGGGCAGAGGGTACTTAGCTCTGGAAACACCATATATTTT
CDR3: CASSGQRVLSSGNTIYF

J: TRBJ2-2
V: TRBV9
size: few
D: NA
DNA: TGTGCCAGCAGCCTTCGGACAGGGCGGGAGACCGGGGAGCTGTTTTTT
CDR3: CASSLRTGRETGELFF

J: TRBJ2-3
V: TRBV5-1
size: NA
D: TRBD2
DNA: TGCGCCAGCAGCTACCTCCCTAGCGGGGGCACAGATACGCAGTATTTT
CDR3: CASSYLPSGGTDTQYF

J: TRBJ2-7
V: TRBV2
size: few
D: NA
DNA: TGTGCCAGCAGTGAGAGGCGCCTGAGCTCCTACGAGCAGTACTTC
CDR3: CASSERRLSSYEQYF

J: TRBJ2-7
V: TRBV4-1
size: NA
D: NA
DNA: TGCGCCAGCAGCCAAGAATACAGGGAGAACTACGAGCAGTACTTC
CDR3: CASSQEYRENYEQYF

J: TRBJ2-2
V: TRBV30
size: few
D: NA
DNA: TGTGCCTGGACGGGTGGAGGCCCCGGGGAGCTGTTTTTT
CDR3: CAWTGGGPGELFF

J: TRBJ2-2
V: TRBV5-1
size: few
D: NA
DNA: TGCGCCAGCAGCGTCAGGGATTTGGCCGGGGAGCTGTTTTTT
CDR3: CASSVRDLAGELFF

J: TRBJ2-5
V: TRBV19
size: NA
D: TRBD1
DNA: TGTGCCAGTAGTACTGGAGGACAGGGGTTTCGTGAGACCCAGTACTTC
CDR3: CASSTGGQGFRETQYF

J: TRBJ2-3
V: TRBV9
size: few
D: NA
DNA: TGTGCCAGCAGCCGGATGGCTAGTTCAGATACGCAGTATTTT
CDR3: CASSRMASSDTQYF

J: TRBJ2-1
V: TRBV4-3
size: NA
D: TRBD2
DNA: TGCGCCAGCAGCCAAGATGGCGGGGGGGCCCTCAATGAGCAGTTCTTC
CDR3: CASSQDGGGALNEQFF

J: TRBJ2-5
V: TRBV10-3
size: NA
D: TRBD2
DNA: TGTGCCATCAGTGAGTCGTGGACTAGCGGGGGGGTTCCTCGGGAGACCCAGTACTTC
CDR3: CAISESWTSGGVPRETQYF

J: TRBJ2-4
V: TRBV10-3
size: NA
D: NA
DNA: TGTGCCATCAGTGAGTCGGCAGGCCGCCGGGGGAGAGACAAAAACATTCAGTACTTC
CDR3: CAISESAGRRGRDKNIQYF

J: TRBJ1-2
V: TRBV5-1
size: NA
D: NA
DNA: TGCGCCAGCAGCTTGGGGGGGGGCGACTATGGCTACACCTTC
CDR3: CASSLGGGDYGYTF

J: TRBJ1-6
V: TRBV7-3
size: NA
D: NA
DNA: TGTGCCAGCAGTTTCGGATTGAGGCCCCTCCACTTT
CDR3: CASSFGLRPLHF

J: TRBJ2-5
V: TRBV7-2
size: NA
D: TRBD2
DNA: TGTGCCAGCAGCCCCCGGGGTAGCGGGGCCCAAGAGACCCAGTACTTC
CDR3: CASSPRGSGAQETQYF

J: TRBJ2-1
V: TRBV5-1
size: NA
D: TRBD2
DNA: TGCGCCAGCAGCTTGGTAGGGCCTAGCGGGGGGGCGTACAATGAGCAGTTCTTC
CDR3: CASSLVGPSGGAYNEQFF

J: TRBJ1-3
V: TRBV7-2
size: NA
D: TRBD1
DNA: TGTGCCAGCAGTCTTACAGGGGGCTCGATTGGAAACACCATATATTTT
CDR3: CASSLTGGSIGNTIYF

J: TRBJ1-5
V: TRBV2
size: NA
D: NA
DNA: TGTGCCAGCAGTGATAGGGGCGATCAGCCCCAGCATTTT
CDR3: CASSDRGDQPQHF

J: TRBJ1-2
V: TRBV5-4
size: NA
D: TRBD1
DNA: TGTGCCAGCAGCTTGAGGTCAGGGGGCAGTGGCTACACCTTC
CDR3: CASSLRSGGSGYTF

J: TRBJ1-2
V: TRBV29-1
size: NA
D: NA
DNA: TGCAGCGTTGCCCCAGGGGCCCGTGGCTACACCTTC
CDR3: CSVAPGARGYTF

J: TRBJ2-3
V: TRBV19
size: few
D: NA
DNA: TGTGCCAGTAGCCCGACTAGGTCAGATACGCAGTATTTT
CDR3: CASSPTRSDTQYF

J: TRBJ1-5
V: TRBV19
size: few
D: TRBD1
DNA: TGTGCCAGTATCTCACAGGGGTTTGGTCAGCCCCAGCATTTT
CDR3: CASISQGFGQPQHF

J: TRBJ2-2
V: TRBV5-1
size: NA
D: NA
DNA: TGCGCCAGCAGCTTGGAGGGGGGGCGAAGGACCGGGGAGCTGTTTTTT
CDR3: CASSLEGGRRTGELFF

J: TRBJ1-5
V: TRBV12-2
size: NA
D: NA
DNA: TGTGCAAGTCACTCTTCCTTCGTTTATAGCAATCAGCCCCAGCATTTT
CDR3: CASHSSFVYSNQPQHF

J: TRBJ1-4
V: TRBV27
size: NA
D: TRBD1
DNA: TGTGCCAGCAGTTACACCGGGACAGGGAACGAAAAACTGTTTTTT
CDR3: CASSYTGTGNEKLFF

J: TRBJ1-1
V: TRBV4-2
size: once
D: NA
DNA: TGTGCCAGCAGCCAAGAACTGGGCTACTCGGGGGGGGCTTTCTTT
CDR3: CASSQELGYSGGAFF

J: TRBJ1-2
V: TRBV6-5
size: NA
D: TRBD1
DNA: TGTGCCAGCAGAGGACAGGGGATCTATGGCTACACCTTC
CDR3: CASRGQGIYGYTF

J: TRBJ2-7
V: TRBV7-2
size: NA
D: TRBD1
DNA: TGTGCCAGCAGCTCCGACAGGGCCCGAACCTACGAGCAGTACTTC
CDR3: CASSSDRARTYEQYF

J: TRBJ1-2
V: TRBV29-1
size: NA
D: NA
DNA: TGCAGCGTTGACAGGGGATTCTACTATGGCTACACCTTC
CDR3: CSVDRGFYYGYTF

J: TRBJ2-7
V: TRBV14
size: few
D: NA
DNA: TGTGCCAGCAGCCCCCTGGCGGGGTTTCACTACGAGCAGTACTTC
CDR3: CASSPLAGFHYEQYF